A single sample is the source of the 15 T cell receptor beta chains below, sequenced in a study of T cell changes during pregnancy in multiple sclerosis. The protocol was immunoSEQ multiplex PCR, while the TCRdb copy is restricted to in-frame clones and leaves out a portion. The sample consists of under 30,000 clones, about 93% of them appearing once. The input for sequencing was CD4+ T cells from peripheral blood mononuclear cells, taken after pregnancy. The receptors shown here come from a female donor with multiple sclerosis, enrolled in a pregnancy study.

This clone was counted once. The chain joins TRBV9 to TRBJ2-2; tentative D call: TRBD1 (6 bases). Germline V lookup: CDR1 SGDLS, CDR2 YYNGEE. V was cut by 2 bases and J by 3 bases, with 20 bases left in between. The CDR3 has 18 residues. Here the CDR3 DNA reads TGTGCCAGCAGCGTCCACGAGGGGGTGGTTGGGGACACCGGGGAGCTGTTTTTT. Its translation is CASSVHEGVVGDTGELFF.

The V gene is TRBV7-2, the J gene TRBJ1-2; TRBD1 might be the D (6 bases). The V end was cut by 6 bases, the J end by 7 bases, with 18 bases between. Germline CDR1 SGHTA, CDR2 FQGNSA. The CDR3 is made up of 14 amino acids. CDR3 coding DNA: TGTGCCAGCAGTCCACAAACAGGGCGCGGTGGCTACACCTTC. Amino acid sequence: CASSPQTGRGGYTF.

This clone was detected only a few times. The chain links TRBV7-2 to TRBJ1-2; D is unresolved. The CDR3 loop spans 16 amino acids. Between the trimmed V and J ends, which lost 1 base and 0 bases, there was a span of 12 bases. Germline lookup yields CDR1 SGHTA and CDR2 FQGNSA. CDR3 region: CASSLVAGGPNYGYTF. CDR3 nucleotides: TGTGCCAGCAGCTTAGTCGCTGGAGGCCCTAACTATGGCTACACCTTC. The full variable domain, in which reference TRBV7-2 and TRBJ1-2 provide the parts outside the CDR3, is GAGVSQSPSNKVTEKGKDVELRCDPISGHTALYWYRQSLGQGLEFLIYFQGNSAPDKSGLPSDRFSAERTGGSVSTLTIQRTQQEDSAVYLCASSLVAGGPNYGYTFGSGTRLTVV.

V gene TRBV12-5 combines with J gene TRBJ1-1; tentative D call: TRBD1 (6 bases). The germline V gene has CDR1 LGHNT and CDR2 FRNRAP. Deletions cut 6 bases from V and 5 bases from J, with 13 bases between. This CDR3 has 13 residues. DNA for the CDR3: TGTGCTAGTGGCCATATAAGGGGGACTGAAGCTTTCTTT. This codes for CASGHIRGTEAFF.

The chain employs TRBV19 and TRBJ1-5; D is ambiguous. The germline V gene encodes CDR1 LNHDA and CDR2 SQIVND (reference sequence). This CDR3 contains 18 residues. Trimming removed 1 base at V and 1 base at J, with 17 bases between. The CDR3 DNA is TGTGCCAGTAGTATAGTCGGCTTCGGGATAGGCAGCAATCAGCCCCAGCATTTT. It is translated as CASSIVGFGIGSNQPQHF.

The genes are TRBV2 and TRBJ2-1, with a weak D call TRBD1 (6 bases). V gave up 1 base and J gave up 9 bases, with 16 bases separating them. The CDR3 is 15 residues long. Germline CDR1 is SNHLY and CDR2 is FYNNEI. For the CDR3, the DNA is TGTGCCAGCAGTGAAGTGACAGGAGCGGTCGGTGAGCAGTTCTTC. This sequence encodes CASSEVTGAVGEQFF.

This chain uses TRBV6-5 with TRBJ2-7; 7 positions match TRBD1. J lost 7 bases, V lost 6 bases, and 9 bases had no gene match. The CDR3 covers 13 residues. Germline CDR1 reads MNHEY; CDR2 reads SVGAGI. CDR3 bases: TGTGCCAGCAGAAAAACAGGGGTAGGAGAGCAGTACTTC. Translating it yields CASRKTGVGEQYF.

The rearrangement joins TRBV2 to TRBJ1-5; D unresolved. Germline CDR1 is SNHLY and CDR2 is FYNNEI. Between the trimmed V and J ends, which lost 6 bases and 7 bases, there was a span of 13 bases. This CDR3 is built from 13 residues. The CDR3 coding sequence is TGTGCCAGCAGGGGAGGATCCGGGCAGCCCCAGCATTTT. Translation: CASRGGSGQPQHF.

The chain carries TRBV10-2 and TRBJ1-2; the match to TRBD1 covers 7 bases. V lost 6 bases and J lost 8; bases outside the gene matches: 3. The CDR3 runs to 11 residues. The germline CDR1 and CDR2 sequences are WSHSY and SAAADI. CDR3 protein: CASRTTGGYTF. CDR3 sequence (DNA): TGCGCCAGCAGGACGACAGGGGGCTACACCTTC.

The chain links TRBV6-5 to TRBJ1-5, with unresolved D. The germline V and J ends were trimmed by 4 bases and 3 bases, with 7 bases remaining between them. CDR1 is MNHEY and CDR2 is SVGAGI in the germline V gene. The CDR3 runs 13 residues. The CDR3 here is CASSLTANQPQHF. CDR3 bases: TGTGCCAGCAGTTTAACAGCCAATCAGCCCCAGCATTTT.

This sequence joins TRBV9 and TRBJ1-2; TRBD1 might be the D (5 bases). CDR1 SGDLS and CDR2 YYNGEE come from the germline V gene. The CDR3 totals 14 residues. V was pared by 0 bases and J by 2 bases, with 8 bases between. CDR3 region: CASSVDPGNYGYTF. CDR3 coding DNA: TGTGCCAGCAGCGTAGATCCAGGGAACTATGGCTACACCTTC.

This clone was seen once. The chain recombines TRBV5-1 with TRBJ2-3, with TRBD1 as a possible D gene (6 bases). Between the trimmed V and J ends, which lost 2 bases and 0 bases, there was a span of 13 bases. This CDR3 has 16 residues. The germline V gene has CDR1 SGHRS and CDR2 YFSETQ. CDR3 region: CASSLTGTRSTDTQYF. CDR3 sequence (DNA): TGCGCCAGCAGCTTAACCGGGACACGGAGCACAGATACGCAGTATTTT.

CDR3 in amino acids: CASSPIGGAGNEQFF. Here the CDR3 DNA reads TGTGCCAGCAGCCCGATTGGGGGGGCAGGGAATGAGCAGTTCTTC. This chain joins TRBV7-9 and TRBJ2-1; tentatively, D is TRBD2 (7 bases). CDR1 and CDR2 (germline): SEHNR, FQNEAQ (reference sequence). V was pared by 5 bases and J by 7 bases, with 18 bases between. This CDR3 is built from 15 residues.

The chain uses TRBV6-1 and TRBJ1-2, with D possibly TRBD1 on 6 matching bases. Germline V gene data show CDR1 as MNHNS and CDR2 as SASEGT. Between the trimmed V and J ends, which lost 7 bases and 6 bases, there was a span of 18 bases. The CDR3 consists of 14 residues. The CDR3 region has the DNA TGTGCCAGCACCACCCTCTTTTCAGGGGATGGCTACACCTTC. It codes for CASTTLFSGDGYTF.

The chain links TRBV18 to TRBJ2-5; no firm D call. The DNA end favors TRBJ2-7, so the J call may be wrong. This CDR3 is 13 amino acids long. Germline CDR1 and CDR2: KGHSH and LQKENI. CDR3 amino acids: CASSPAANYEQYF. CDR3 DNA sequence: TGTGCCAGCTCACCAGCGGCAAACTACGAGCAGTACTTC.